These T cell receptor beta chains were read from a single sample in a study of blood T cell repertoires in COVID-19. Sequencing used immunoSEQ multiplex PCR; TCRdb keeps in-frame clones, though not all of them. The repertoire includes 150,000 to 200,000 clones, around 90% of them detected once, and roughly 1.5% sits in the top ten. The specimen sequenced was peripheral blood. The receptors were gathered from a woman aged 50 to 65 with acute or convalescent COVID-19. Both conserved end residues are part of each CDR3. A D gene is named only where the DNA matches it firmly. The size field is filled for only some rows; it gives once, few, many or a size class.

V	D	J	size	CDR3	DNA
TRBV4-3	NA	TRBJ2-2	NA	CASSRAVVGTGELFF	TGCGCCAGCAGCCGAGCGGTTGTTGGCACCGGGGAGCTGTTTTTT
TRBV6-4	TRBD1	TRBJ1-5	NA	CASSDSRDRGHGQPQHF	TGTGCCAGCAGTGACTCCCGGGACAGGGGGCACGGTCAGCCCCAGCATTTT
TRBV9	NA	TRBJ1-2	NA	CASSVRTDNYGYTF	TGTGCCAGCAGCGTAAGGACTGACAACTATGGCTACACTTTC
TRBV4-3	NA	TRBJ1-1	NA	CASSQVGAGTEAFF	TGCGCCAGCAGCCAAGTTGGGGCCGGCACTGAAGCTTTCTTT
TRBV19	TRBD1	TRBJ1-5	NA	CASSIAITYRGRSQPQHF	TGTGCCAGTAGTATAGCAATAACTTACAGGGGTCGATCTCAGCCCCAGCATTTT
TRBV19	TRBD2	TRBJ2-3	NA	CASSIAIWLAGGSPSTDTQYF	TGTGCCAGTAGTATTGCTATTTGGCTAGCGGGAGGTTCCCCTAGCACAGATACGCAGTATTTT
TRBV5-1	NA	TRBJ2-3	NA	CASSLLSGKPLITQYF	TGCGCCAGCAGCTTGTTGTCAGGGAAACCCCTAATAACGCAGTATTTT
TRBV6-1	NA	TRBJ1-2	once	CASSDLDGNGYTF	TGTGCCAGCAGTGACCTAGACGGGAATGGCTACACCTTC
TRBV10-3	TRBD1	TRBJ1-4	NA	CAISDLPGQGVEKLFF	TGTGCCATCAGTGATCTGCCGGGACAGGGCGTAGAAAAACTGTTTTTT
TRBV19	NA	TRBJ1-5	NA	CASSINGLAWQPQHF	TGTGCCAGTAGTATAAATGGCCTAGCCTGGCAGCCCCAGCATTTT
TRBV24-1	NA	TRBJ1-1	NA	CATSDSGRVNTEAFF	TGTGCCACCAGTGATTCAGGCAGAGTTAACACTGAAGCTTTCTTT
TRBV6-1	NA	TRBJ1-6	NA	CASSEGGGWNSPLHF	TGTGCCAGCAGTGAAGGGGGGGGATGGAATTCACCCCTCCACTTT
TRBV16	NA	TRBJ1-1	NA	CASSQSQGRVTAEAFF	TGTGCCAGCAGCCAATCGCAAGGCAGGGTTACGGCTGAAGCTTTCTTT
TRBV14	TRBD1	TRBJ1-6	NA	CASSPGTGGDSPLHF	TGTGCCAGCAGCCCCGGGACAGGGGGGGATTCACCCCTCCACTTT
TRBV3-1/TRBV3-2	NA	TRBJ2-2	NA	CASSQDVGTGELFF	TGTGCCAGCAGCCAAGATGTCGGGACCGGGGAGCTGTTTTTT
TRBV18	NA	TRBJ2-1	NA	CAGGISGYNEQFF	TGTGCCGGGGGGATTAGCGGCTACAATGAGCAGTTCTTC
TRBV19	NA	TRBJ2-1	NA	CASSILQGGSYNEQFF	TGTGCCAGTAGTATCCTGCAGGGGGGTAGCTACAATGAGCAGTTCTTC
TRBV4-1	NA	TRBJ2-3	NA	CASSQESPVRTDTQYF	TGCGCCAGCAGCCAAGAGTCCCCCGTGCGTACAGATACGCAGTATTTT
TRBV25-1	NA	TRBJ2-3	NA	CASSELGGAADTQYF	TGTGCCAGCAGTGAATTAGGTGGGGCTGCAGATACGCAGTATTTT
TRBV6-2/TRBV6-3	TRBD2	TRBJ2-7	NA	CASSYVLAGDLSSYEQYF	TGTGCCAGCAGTTACGTACTAGCGGGGGACCTGAGCTCCTACGAGCAGTACTTC
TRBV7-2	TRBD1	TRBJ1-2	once	CASSLDSGQGVGGYTF	TGTGCCAGCAGCTTAGACTCGGGACAGGGTGTGGGGGGCTACACCTTC
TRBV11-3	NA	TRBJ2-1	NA	CASALTESSYNEQFF	TGTGCCAGCGCCCTGACAGAGAGCTCCTACAATGAGCAGTTCTTC
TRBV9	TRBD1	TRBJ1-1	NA	CASSAGQASEAFF	TGTGCCAGCAGCGCCGGACAGGCCAGTGAAGCTTTCTTT
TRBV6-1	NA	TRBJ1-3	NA	CASSEASGGTGNTIYF	TGTGCCAGCAGTGAAGCATCCGGGGGGACTGGAAACACCATATATTTT
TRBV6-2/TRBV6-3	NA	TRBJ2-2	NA	CASSFPQGYGELFF	TGTGCCAGCAGTTTCCCGCAGGGTTACGGGGAGCTGTTTTTT
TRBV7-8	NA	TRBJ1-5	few	CASSLRQNQPQHF	TGTGCCAGCAGCTTACGACAGAATCAGCCCCAGCATTTT
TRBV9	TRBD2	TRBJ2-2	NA	CASSPGGSEGTGELFF	TGTGCCAGCAGCCCGGGGGGTAGTGAGGGCACCGGGGAGCTGTTTTTT
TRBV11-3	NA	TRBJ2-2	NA	CASTPGNTGELFF	TGTGCCAGCACCCCAGGAAACACCGGGGAGCTGTTTTTT
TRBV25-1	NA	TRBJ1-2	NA	CASSELDTPNYGYTF	TGTGCCAGCAGTGAACTCGACACACCTAACTATGGCTACACCTTC
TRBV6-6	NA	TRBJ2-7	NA	CASRLDNYYEQYF	TGTGCCAGCAGGTTGGACAACTACTACGAGCAGTACTTC
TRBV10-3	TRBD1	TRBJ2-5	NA	CAISEATGAGQETQYF	TGTGCCATCAGTGAGGCAACAGGGGCCGGCCAAGAGACCCAGTACTTC
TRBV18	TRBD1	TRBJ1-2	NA	CASSPGTGEGYTF	TGTGCCAGCTCACCAGGGACAGGCGAGGGCTACACCTTC
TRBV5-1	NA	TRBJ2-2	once	CASSTNTGELFF	TGCGCCAGCAGTACGAACACCGGGGAGCTGTTTTTT
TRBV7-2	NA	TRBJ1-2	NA	CASSPGPPYGYTF	TGTGCCAGCAGCCCAGGTCCACCCTATGGCTACACCTTC
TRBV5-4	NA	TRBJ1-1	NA	CASSFGGYQNTEAFF	TGTGCCAGCAGCTTCGGCGGGTACCAGAACACTGAAGCTTTCTTT
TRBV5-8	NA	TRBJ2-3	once	CASHRGDPDTQYF	TGTGCCAGCCATCGGGGAGATCCAGATACGCAGTATTTT
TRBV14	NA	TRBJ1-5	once	CASSQDRIQPQHF	TGTGCCAGCAGCCAAGACAGGATTCAGCCCCAGCATTTT
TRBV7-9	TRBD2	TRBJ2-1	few	CASSLPTSGSANEQFF	TGTGCCAGCAGCTTACCAACTAGCGGGAGTGCCAATGAGCAGTTCTTC
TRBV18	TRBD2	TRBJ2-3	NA	CASSPRGLAGSSTDTQYF	TGTGCCAGCTCCCCAAGGGGACTAGCAGGATCTAGCACAGATACGCAGTATTTT
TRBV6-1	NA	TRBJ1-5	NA	CASSEALRADQPQHF	TGTGCCAGCAGTGAAGCGCTGAGGGCGGATCAGCCCCAGCATTTT
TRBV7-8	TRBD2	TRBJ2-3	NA	CASSSVAGFPDTQYF	TGTGCCAGCAGCTCCGTAGCGGGATTTCCAGATACGCAGTATTTT
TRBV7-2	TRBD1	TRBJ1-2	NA	CASSLMRQGNYGYTF	TGTGCCAGCAGCTTAATGAGACAGGGGAACTATGGCTACACCTTC
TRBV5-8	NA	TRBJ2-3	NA	CASSLLSTDTQYF	TGTGCCAGCAGCTTGCTAAGCACAGATACGCAGTATTTT
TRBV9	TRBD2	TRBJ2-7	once	CASSVDGTSGSSYEQYF	TGTGCCAGCAGCGTCGATGGGACTAGCGGGAGCTCCTACGAGCAGTACTTC
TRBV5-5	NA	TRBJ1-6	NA	CASSFSEGSYNSPLHF	TGTGCCAGCAGCTTTTCGGAGGGCTCCTATAATTCACCCCTCCACTTT
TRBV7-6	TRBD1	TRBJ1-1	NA	CASSLAGGPNTEAFF	TGTGCCAGCAGCTTAGCAGGGGGCCCGAACACTGAAGCTTTCTTT
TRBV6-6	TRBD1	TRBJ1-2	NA	CASSREVGQGLKGYGYTF	TGTGCCAGCAGTCGAGAGGTTGGACAGGGATTGAAAGGCTATGGCTACACCTTC
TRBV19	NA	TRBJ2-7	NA	CASRWRGAGLYEQYF	TGTGCCAGTAGATGGCGGGGAGCGGGCCTCTACGAGCAGTACTTC
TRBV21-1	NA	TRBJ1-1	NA	CASIMTENTEAFF	TGTGCCAGCATCATGACAGAGAACACTGAAGCTTTCTTT
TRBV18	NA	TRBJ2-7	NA	CASSPLATGSYEQYF	TGTGCCAGCTCACCTCTCGCGACAGGATCCTACGAGCAGTACTTC